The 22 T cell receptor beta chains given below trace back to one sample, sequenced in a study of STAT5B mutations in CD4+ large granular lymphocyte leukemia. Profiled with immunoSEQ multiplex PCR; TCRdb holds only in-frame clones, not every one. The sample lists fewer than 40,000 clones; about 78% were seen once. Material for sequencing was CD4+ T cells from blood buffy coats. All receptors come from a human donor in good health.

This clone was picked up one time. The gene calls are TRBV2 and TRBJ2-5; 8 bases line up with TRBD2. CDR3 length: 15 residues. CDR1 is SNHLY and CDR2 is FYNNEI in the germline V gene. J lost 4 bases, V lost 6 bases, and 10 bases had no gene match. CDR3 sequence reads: CASSPSSGLRETQYF. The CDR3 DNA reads TGTGCCAGCAGCCCTTCTAGCGGGCTTAGAGAGACCCAGTACTTC. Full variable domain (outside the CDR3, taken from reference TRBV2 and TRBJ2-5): EPEVTQTPSHQVTQMGQEVILRCVPISNHLYFYWYRQILGQKVEFLVSFYNNEISEKSEIFDDQFSVERPDGSNFTLKIRSTKLEDSAMYFCASSPSSGLRETQYFGPGTRLLVL.

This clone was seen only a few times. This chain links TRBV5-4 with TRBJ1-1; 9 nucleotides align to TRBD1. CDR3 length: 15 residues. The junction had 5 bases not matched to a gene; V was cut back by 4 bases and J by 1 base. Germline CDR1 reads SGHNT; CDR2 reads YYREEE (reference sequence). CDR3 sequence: CASSQQGAGNTEAFF. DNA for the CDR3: TGTGCCAGCAGCCAACAGGGGGCGGGGAACACTGAAGCTTTCTTT. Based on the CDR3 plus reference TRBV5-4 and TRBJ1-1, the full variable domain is ETGVTQSPTHLIKTRGQQVTLRCSSQSGHNTVSWYQQALGQGPQFIFQYYREEENGRGNFPPRFSGLQFPNYSSELNVNALELDDSALYLCASSQQGAGNTEAFFGQGTRLTVV.

Here the CDR3 reads CAWSSARGPYSNQPQHF. DNA for the CDR3: TGTGCCTGGAGTAGCGCGAGGGGGCCATATAGCAATCAGCCCCAGCATTTT. The chain has TRBV30 and TRBJ1-5, with 7 bases matching TRBD1. The CDR3 is 17 residues long. Germline loops: CDR1 GTSNPN, CDR2 SVGIG (reference sequence). V lost 2 bases and J lost 0; bases outside the gene matches: 10.

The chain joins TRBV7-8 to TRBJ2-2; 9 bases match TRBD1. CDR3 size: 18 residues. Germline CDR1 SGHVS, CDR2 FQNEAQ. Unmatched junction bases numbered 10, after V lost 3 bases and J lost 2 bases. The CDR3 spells CASSFRQGGTPNTGELFF. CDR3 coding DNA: TGTGCCAGCAGCTTTCGACAGGGGGGTACCCCAAACACCGGGGAGCTGTTTTTT. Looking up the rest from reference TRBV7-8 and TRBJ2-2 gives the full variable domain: GAGVSQSPRYKVAKRGQDVALRCDPISGHVSLFWYQQALGQGPEFLTYFQNEAQLDKSGLPSDRFFAERPEGSVSTLKIQRTQQEDSAVYLCASSFRQGGTPNTGELFFGEGSRLTVL.

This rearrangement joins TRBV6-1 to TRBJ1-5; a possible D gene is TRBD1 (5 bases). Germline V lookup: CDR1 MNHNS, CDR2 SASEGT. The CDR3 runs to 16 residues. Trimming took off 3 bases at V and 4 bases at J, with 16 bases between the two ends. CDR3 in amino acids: CASSDPPGRRNQPQHF. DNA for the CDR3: TGTGCCAGCAGTGACCCCCCGGGACGGAGAAATCAGCCCCAGCATTTT.

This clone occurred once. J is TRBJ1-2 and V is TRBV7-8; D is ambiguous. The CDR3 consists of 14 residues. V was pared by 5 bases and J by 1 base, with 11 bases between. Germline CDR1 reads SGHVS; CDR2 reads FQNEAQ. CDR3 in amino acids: CASSPGRLNYGYTF. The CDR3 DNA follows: TGTGCCAGCAGCCCGGGCCGACTTAACTATGGCTACACCTTC.

The CDR3 sequence is CASSQVRTSGGTYNEQFF. Written as DNA, the CDR3 is TGTGCCAGCAGCCAAGTTCGGACTAGCGGGGGTACCTACAATGAGCAGTTCTTC. This chain connects TRBV4-2 to TRBJ2-1, with TRBD2 matching over 13 bases. Germline V gene sequence: CDR1 LGHNA, CDR2 YNFKEQ. CDR3 size: 18 residues. J was trimmed by 2 bases and V by 1 base; bases with no gene match: 5.

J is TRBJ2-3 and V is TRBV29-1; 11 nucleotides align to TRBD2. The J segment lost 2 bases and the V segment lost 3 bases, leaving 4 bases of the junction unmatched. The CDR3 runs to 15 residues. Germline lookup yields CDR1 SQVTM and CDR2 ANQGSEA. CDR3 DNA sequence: TGCAGCGTTGAGCTAGCGGGGGGTAACACAGATACGCAGTATTTT. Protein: CSVELAGGNTDTQYF.

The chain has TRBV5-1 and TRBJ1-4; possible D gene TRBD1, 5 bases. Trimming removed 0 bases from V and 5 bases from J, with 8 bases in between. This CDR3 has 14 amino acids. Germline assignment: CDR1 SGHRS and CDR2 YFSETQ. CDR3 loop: CASSLAGQNEKLFF. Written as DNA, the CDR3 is TGCGCCAGCAGCTTGGCGGGGCAGAATGAAAAACTGTTTTTT.

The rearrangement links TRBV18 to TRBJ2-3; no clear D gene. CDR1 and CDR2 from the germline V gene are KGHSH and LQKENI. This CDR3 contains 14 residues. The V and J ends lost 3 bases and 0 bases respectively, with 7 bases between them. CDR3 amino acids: CASSPQKSTDTQYF. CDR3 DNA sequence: TGTGCCAGCTCACCTCAGAAGAGCACAGATACGCAGTATTTT.

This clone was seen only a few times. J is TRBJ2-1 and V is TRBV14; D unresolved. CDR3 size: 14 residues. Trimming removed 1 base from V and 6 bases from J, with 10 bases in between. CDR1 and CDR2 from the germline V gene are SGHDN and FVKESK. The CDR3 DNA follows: TGTGCCAGCAGCCAAGTCACGGTAGTCAATGAGCAGTTCTTC. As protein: CASSQVTVVNEQFF.

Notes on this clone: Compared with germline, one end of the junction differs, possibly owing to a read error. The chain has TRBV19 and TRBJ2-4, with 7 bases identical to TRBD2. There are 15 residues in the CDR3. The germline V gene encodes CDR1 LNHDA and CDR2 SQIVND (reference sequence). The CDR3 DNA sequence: TGTGCCAGTAGTCTAGACGGGGGGGCCAAAAACATTCAGTACTTC. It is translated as CASSLDGGAKNIQYF.

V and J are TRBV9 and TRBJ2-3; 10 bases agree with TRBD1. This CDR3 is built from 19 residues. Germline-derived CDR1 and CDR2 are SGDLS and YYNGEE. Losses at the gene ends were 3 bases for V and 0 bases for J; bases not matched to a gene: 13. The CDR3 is CASSGGSGTGVGSTDTQYF. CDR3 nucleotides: TGTGCCAGCAGCGGTGGCTCCGGGACAGGGGTTGGTAGCACAGATACGCAGTATTTT. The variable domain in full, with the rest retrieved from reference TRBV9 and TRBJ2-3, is DSGVTQTPKHLITATGQRVTLRCSPRSGDLSVYWYQQSLDQGLQFLIQYYNGEERAKGNILERFSAQQFPDLHSELNLSSLELGDSALYFCASSGGSGTGVGSTDTQYFGPGTRLTVL.

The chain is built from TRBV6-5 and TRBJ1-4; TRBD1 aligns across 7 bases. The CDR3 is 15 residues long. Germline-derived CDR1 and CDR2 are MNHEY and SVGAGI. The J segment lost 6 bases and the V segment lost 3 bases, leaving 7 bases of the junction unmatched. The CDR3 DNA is TGTGCCAGCAGTTATGATCACAGGGGTGATGAAAAACTGTTTTTT. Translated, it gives CASSYDHRGDEKLFF.

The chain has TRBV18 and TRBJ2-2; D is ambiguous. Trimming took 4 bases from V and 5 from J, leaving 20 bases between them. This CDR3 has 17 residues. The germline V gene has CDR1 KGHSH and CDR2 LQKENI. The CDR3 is CASSREGPPSWTGELFF. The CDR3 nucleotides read TGTGCCAGCTCACGGGAAGGCCCACCCTCTTGGACCGGGGAGCTGTTTTTT. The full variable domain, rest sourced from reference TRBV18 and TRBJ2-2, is NAGVMQNPRHLVRRRGQEARLRCSPMKGHSHVYWYRQLPEEGLKFMVYLQKENIIDESGMPKERFSAEFPKEGPSILRIQQVVRGDSAAYFCASSREGPPSWTGELFFGEGSRLTVL.

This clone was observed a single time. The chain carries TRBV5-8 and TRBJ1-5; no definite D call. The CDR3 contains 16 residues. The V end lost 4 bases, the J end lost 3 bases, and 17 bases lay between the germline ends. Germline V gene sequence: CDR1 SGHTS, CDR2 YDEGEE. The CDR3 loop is CASSPVGGNPNQPQHF. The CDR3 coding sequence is TGTGCCAGCAGCCCCGTGGGAGGGAATCCCAATCAGCCCCAGCATTTT.

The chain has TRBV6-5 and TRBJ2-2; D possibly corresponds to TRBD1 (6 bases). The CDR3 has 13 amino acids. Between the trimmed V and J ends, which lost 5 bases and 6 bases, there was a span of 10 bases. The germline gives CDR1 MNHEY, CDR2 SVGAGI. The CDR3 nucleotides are TGTGCCAGCAGTAAACAGGGCCCCGGGGAGCTGTTTTTT. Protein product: CASSKQGPGELFF.

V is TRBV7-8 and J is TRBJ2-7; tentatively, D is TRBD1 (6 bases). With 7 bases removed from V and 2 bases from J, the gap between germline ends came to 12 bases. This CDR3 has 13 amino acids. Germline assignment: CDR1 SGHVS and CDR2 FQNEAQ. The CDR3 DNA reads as TGTGCCAGCAACAGGGACATCGCCTACGAGCAGTACTTC. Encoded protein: CASNRDIAYEQYF. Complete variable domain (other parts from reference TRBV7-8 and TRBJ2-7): GAGVSQSPRYKVAKRGQDVALRCDPISGHVSLFWYQQALGQGPEFLTYFQNEAQLDKSGLPSDRFFAERPEGSVSTLKIQRTQQEDSAVYLCASNRDIAYEQYFGPGTRLTVT.

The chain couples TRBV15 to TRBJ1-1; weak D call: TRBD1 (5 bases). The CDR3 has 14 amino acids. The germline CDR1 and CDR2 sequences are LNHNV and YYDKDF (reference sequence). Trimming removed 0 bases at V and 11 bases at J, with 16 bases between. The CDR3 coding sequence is TGTGCCACCAGCAGAGATCTCCGTCAGGGTGACGCTTTCTTT. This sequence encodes CATSRDLRQGDAFF. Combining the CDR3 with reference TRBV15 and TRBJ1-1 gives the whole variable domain DAMVIQNPRYQVTQFGKPVTLSCSQTLNHNVMYWYQQKSSQAPKLLFHYYDKDFNNEADTPDNFQSRRPNTSFCFLDIRSPGLGDTAMYLCATSRDLRQGDAFFGQGTRLTVV.

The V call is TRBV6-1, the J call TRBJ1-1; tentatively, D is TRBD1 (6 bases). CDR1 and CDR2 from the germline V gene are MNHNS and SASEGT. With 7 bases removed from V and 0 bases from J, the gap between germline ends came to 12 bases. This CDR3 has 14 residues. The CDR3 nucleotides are TGTGCCAGCATCAGACAGGTTATGAACACTGAAGCTTTCTTT. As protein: CASIRQVMNTEAFF.

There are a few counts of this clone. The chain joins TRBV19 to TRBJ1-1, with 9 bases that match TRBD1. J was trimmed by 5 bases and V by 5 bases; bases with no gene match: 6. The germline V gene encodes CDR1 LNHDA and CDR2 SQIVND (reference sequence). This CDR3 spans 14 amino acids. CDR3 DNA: TGTGCCAGTAGTTTTACAGGGGGCGGGACTGAAGCTTTCTTT. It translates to CASSFTGGGTEAFF.

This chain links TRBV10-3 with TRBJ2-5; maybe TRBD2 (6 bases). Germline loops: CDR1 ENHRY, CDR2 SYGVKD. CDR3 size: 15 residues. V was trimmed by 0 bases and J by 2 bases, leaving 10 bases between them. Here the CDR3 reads CAISESRGVQETQYF. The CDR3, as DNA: TGTGCCATCAGTGAGTCGCGGGGCGTACAAGAGACCCAGTACTTC.